This T cell receptor beta chain was observed in a study of technical replicates of blood from several donors (TCRdb year 2017). CDR1 and CDR2, looked up from the germline V gene (reference sequence), are LNHDA and SQIVND. Including the terminal cysteine and phenylalanine, the CDR3 comprises 13 residues. Only the CDR3 part of the read is kept: 39 bases, read in frame from the first base. Trimming costs V 7 bases and J 4 bases, and their ends lie 13 bases apart. Library generation was performed with the immunoSEQ multiplex PCR assay. Not all clones reach the TCRdb copy of this immuneACCESS table, which keeps in-frame sequences only. Checked studies attribute under half of the gap to unresolved V genes and leave the rest unexplained. The sample table contains tens of thousands of clones; only one count was recorded for around 93% of them. 0.2% to 0.25% of the sample is in the top ten clones. Remarks on this clone: Its antigen is currently not known. The sample holds no much larger clone one base away, and base qualities are not on file.

The sequence is built from TRBV19 and TRBJ1-2, with the D gene uncertain. Sequenced sample: T cells isolated from PBMCs. The TCR originated in a human donor in good health. CDR3 region: CASMEGILYGYTF. The DNA sequence is given as TGTGCCAGTATGGAGGGCATCCTCTATGGCTACACCTTC.